This TCR beta chain was obtained from a study of CD8+CD57+ T cells in acquired aplastic anemia (dated 2018 in TCRdb). About the full investigation: DNA extracted from sorted CD4+ and CD8+ cells had a mean of approximately 3.4 ug, with a range of roughly 0.2 to 30 ug. A CD8+CD57+ expansion meant a frequency higher than the mean frequency seen in healthy subjects.

Flow cytometry had shown CD8+CD57+ cell expansion in the patients selected for sequencing. Every patient had a diagnosis of severe acquired aplastic anemia based on International Study of Aplastic Anemia and Agranulocytosis and Camitta criteria. At the time blood was sampled, none of the patients had received any therapy. TCR repertoires of sorted CD4+ and CD8+ blood T cells from severe aplastic anemia patients and healthy subjects were deep-sequenced in the study. In the USA, patient enrollment took place under clinicaltrials.gov protocols 00001620, 01623167, 00001397, 00071045, 00081523 and 00961064. Ficoll-Paque density gradient centrifugation was used to isolate peripheral blood mononuclear cells. Before DNA extraction, CD4+ and CD8+ T cells were sorted with FACS or magnetic beads. V and J are trimmed by 8 bases and 0 bases, and the gene matches miss 4 bases of the junction. Including the terminal cysteine and phenylalanine, the CDR3 comprises 14 residues. Kept here is only the CDR3 DNA, which spans 42 bases and is read in frame from base 1. The germline V gene gives CDR1 as MNHNS and CDR2 as SASEGT.

Overall study outcomes, separate from this receptor: Twenty-nine CD8+ CDR3 sequences were found in both patients and controls but appeared to be highly expressed in patients and within the immunodominant clones of the patients. CD8+ Simpson's diversity did not differ significantly between patients and healthy controls (P=0.060).

Genomic DNA served as template for TCR beta VDJ combination and CDR3 sequence profiling. TCR repertoire sequencing was run on an Illumina HiSeq 2000. Concerning the study's data processing: TRBV/TRBJ rearrangement plots, CDR3 size and DJ length profiles, and Simpson's diversity index were used to evaluate the repertoires. The most abundant DNA sequence in the deep sequencing data was taken as the immunodominant clone. CDR3 amino acid sequences were screened for sharing across subjects and compared with published repertoires and the VDJdb database. TCRdb cleaned the public reads at Q25 with fastp, built clones with MiXCR and kept in-frame beta chains. Rows are unified per CDR3 protein, each entry keeping the most common DNA and genes. TCRdb, rather than the study authors, made the V and J calls. This sample holds 200,000 to 250,000 distinct CDR3 sequences; less than 75% were observed only once. Under 60% of the sample comes from the top ten.

This clonotype was recorded many times. The antigen this receptor binds is unknown. The sample holds no much larger clone one base away, and base qualities are not on file. This clonotype was obtained from a human donor with aplastic anemia. Source material: sorted CD4+, CD8+, or CD8+CD57+ T cells (not recorded which) from PBMCs. Recombination linked TRBV6-1 to TRBJ2-3, with 8 middle bases fitting TRBD1. The nucleotide sequence reads TGTGCCAGCGGGACAGGCGAAAGCACAGATACGCAGTATTTT. The translation is CASGTGESTDTQYF.